The T cell receptor beta chain under discussion was sequenced for a study of cytomegalovirus exposure and HLA in healthy donors. Background on the study: Most donors, 70% to 85% of roughly 400 genotyped, fell in the Caucasian-associated ancestry cluster. Study-wide results and limits: A later look showed TCR association rates differing by HLA locus, highest for DRB1 and lowest for HLA-C. Reports indicated that the classifier achieved high specificity and sensitivity in diagnosing cytomegalovirus status. According to a later analysis, donors in an Asian-associated ancestry cluster reportedly had fewer N-insertions than the 666-donor mean.

The V gene's germline CDR1 is MNHEY and CDR2 SVGAGI. The V gene lost 6 bases and the J gene lost 0 bases, with 7 bases spanning the gap. The CDR3 runs 13 residues. In the PCR, 60 Vbeta and 13 Jbeta primers were used. Method: immunoSEQ multiplex PCR; TCRdb's copy keeps in-frame clones and lacks some. The sample shows about 130,000 clones, 80% of them seen only once. Remarks on this clone: Its target is not known.

The sequenced sample consisted of PBMCs. This receptor was obtained from a man younger than 45 in good health. The rearrangement links TRBV6-5 to TRBJ2-3; no reliable D call. CDR3 DNA sequence: TGTGCCAGCAGCTCCGGGAGCACAGATACGCAGTATTTT. Translating gives CASSSGSTDTQYF.